This T cell receptor beta chain was identified in a study of technical replicates of blood from a few donors (TCRdb year 2017). As to this clone: Its antigen remains undetermined. No qualities accompany the bases; no much larger clone lies one base away.

Libraries were made using the immunoSEQ multiplex PCR assay. The table was pulled from immuneACCESS by TCRdb, which kept in-frame rearrangements only. Such tables lose some clones; where checked, under half of the loss comes from unresolved V genes, and the rest has no known cause. The sample records about 74,000 clones, 95% of which are singletons. Of the sample, more than 0.2% falls within the top ten clones. The CDR3, from cysteine to phenylalanine, totals 15 residues. Of the read, only the CDR3 DNA is kept; its 45 bases are in frame from base 1. Via the germline V gene, CDR1 is MGHRA and CDR2 YSYEKL. Clipping removes 1 base from V and 4 bases from J, with 3 as the unmatched junction base count.

The chain couples TRBV4-1 to TRBJ1-4, with 7 bases in between that match TRBD1. The source is a human donor in good health. The sample comprised T cells isolated from PBMCs. The DNA is as follows: TGCGCCAGCAGCCAAGGGGACAGAGATAATGAAAAACTGTTTTTT. It encodes CASSQGDRDNEKLFF.